Sequencing of this T cell receptor (beta chain) was carried out in a study of regulatory T cells in long-lasting Graves disease. Arm-PCR of CDR3 regions and iRepertoire HTBI primers were used to build TCR beta libraries. Original analysis: Segment identification across samples yielded some 63 TRBV and roughly 14 TRBJ segments. Via MiXCR, TCRdb re-called the multiplex PCR reads, giving one row per CDR3 protein. TCRdb, not the original authors, processed these V and J calls. The sample contains 500,000 to 800,000 distinct CDR3 sequences, about 32% of which appear only once. Germline V CDR1 and CDR2: LGHNA, YNFKEQ. There are 13 residues in the CDR3. With 2 bases removed from V and 7 bases from J, the gap between germline ends came to 6 bases. Time point in this sample: persistent/refractory GD, antithyroid drugs over 5 years with positive TRAb. Isolated PBMC RNA provided the starting material for the TCR library. An endocrinology department in Xi'an, China, recruited the patients. EDTA tubes collected roughly 10 milliliters of peripheral blood.

V and J are TRBV4-2 and TRBJ1-6, with a possible D match to TRBD1 (6 bases). The sequence derives from a female donor with Graves disease. The sequences come from peripheral blood mononuclear cells (PBMCs), collected when the disease was refractory, from a patient treated with antithyroid drugs. CDR3 in amino acids: CASSQTGNSPLHF. The CDR3 coding sequence is TGTGCCAGCAGCCAAACAGGGAATTCACCCCTCCACTTT.